These T cell receptor beta chains were read from a single sample in a study of shared clonotypes between healthy human individuals. Some clones are missing from TCRdb's copy, which holds only in-frame ones; the method was immunoSEQ multiplex PCR. The table shows about 2.1 million clones, with around 93% occurring only once. The sample consisted of naive CD8+ T cells from PBMCs. These receptors originate from a man younger than 35 in good health. Some clones in this sample may be carry-over from other donors' samples. The CDR3 runs from the conserved cysteine through the conserved F or W. A D gene is named only where the DNA matches it firmly. Clone size is stated in some rows and not others, as once, few, many or a class when expanded.

CDR3 DNA | CDR3 protein | V gene | D gene | clone size | CDR3 length | J gene
TGTGCCAGCAGTCCTCCCCCACCGGGGAATGAGCAGTTCTTC | CASSPPPPGNEQFF | TRBV28 | - | - | 14 | TRBJ2-1
TGTGCCAGCAGCCCTAGGGGGGGTGACCAGCCCCAGCATTTT | CASSPRGGDQPQHF | TRBV2 | - | - | 14 | TRBJ1-5
TGCAGCGCATACGGCCGGGACAGGGCTGCCAATGAGCAGTTCTTC | CSAYGRDRAANEQFF | TRBV29-1 | TRBD1 | - | 15 | TRBJ2-1
TGTGCCAGTAGTATAAAACAGACAGATACGCAGTATTTT | CASSIKQTDTQYF | TRBV19 | - | - | 13 | TRBJ2-3
TGTGCCAGCAGTTTATCGATGCCAGGGGGGAACACCGGGGAGCTGTTTTTT | CASSLSMPGGNTGELFF | TRBV27 | TRBD1 | - | 17 | TRBJ2-2
TGTGCCAGCAGTCCTTCCCCCCCCCACAGGGGGCCCACTGAAGCTTTCTTT | CASSPSPPHRGPTEAFF | TRBV28 | TRBD1 | - | 17 | TRBJ1-1
TGTGCCAGCAGTTTCTTCACAGGCCCCGTTAGCACAGATACGCAGTATTTT | CASSFFTGPVSTDTQYF | TRBV27 | - | - | 17 | TRBJ2-3
TGTGCCAGTAGACAAACCCTTACCTACAATGAGCAGTTCTTC | CASRQTLTYNEQFF | TRBV19 | - | - | 14 | TRBJ2-1
TGTGCCAGCACCCCGGTACGACTTCGGGACACTGAAGCTTTCTTT | CASTPVRLRDTEAFF | TRBV6-5 | - | - | 15 | TRBJ1-1
TGTGCCAGCAGCGGGGGAGGGGATGAAAAACTGTTTTTT | CASSGGGDEKLFF | TRBV9 | - | - | 13 | TRBJ1-4
TGCGCCAGCAGCCAAGGTTGGACAGTTACTACCTACGAGCAGTACTTC | CASSQGWTVTTYEQYF | TRBV4-1 | - | - | 16 | TRBJ2-7
TGTGCCAGCAGTTTGAGAGGGGGAAAGCTCTCGGGCTATTTC | CASSLRGGKLSGYF | TRBV28 | - | - | 14 | TRBJ2-7
TGTGCCAGCAGCCCTAGTATAGACGGGGAGCTGTTTTTT | CASSPSIDGELFF | TRBV13 | - | few | 13 | TRBJ2-2
TGTGCCTGGAGGTACCTTAACAATGAGCAGTTCTTC | CAWRYLNNEQFF | TRBV30 | - | - | 12 | TRBJ2-1
TGTGCCAGCAGCTTACCTCTCCACCCCGGGACAGGATACTCCTACGAGCAGTACTTC | CASSLPLHPGTGYSYEQYF | TRBV7-2 | TRBD1 | - | 19 | TRBJ2-7
TGTGCCAGCAGTGCGCCCGCATACGAGCAGTTCTTC | CASSAPAYEQFF | TRBV6-1 | - | - | 12 | TRBJ2-1
TGCGCCAGCAGCCAAGGAAGGGGGCCCGGAAACACCATATATTTT | CASSQGRGPGNTIYF | TRBV4-1 | TRBD1 | - | 15 | TRBJ1-3
TGTGCCTGGAAAGAGGAGCCTCAAGATGGGCAGTTCTTC | CAWKEEPQDGQFF | TRBV30 | - | - | 13 | TRBJ2-1
TGTGCCAGCAGCCCCGCGCAGGCGGAAGGCTACACCTTC | CASSPAQAEGYTF | TRBV11-1 | - | - | 13 | TRBJ1-2
TGTGCCAGCAGCGGACGTGGGACTGTCTACAATGAGCAGTTCTTC | CASSGRGTVYNEQFF | TRBV11-2 | - | - | 15 | TRBJ2-1
TGTGCCAGCAACCCACTAGCGGGAAGCCACGAGCAGTACTTC | CASNPLAGSHEQYF | TRBV6-6 | TRBD2 | - | 14 | TRBJ2-7
TGTGCCAGCAGCCTAACGGGACTCTTAAACAATGAGCAGTTCTTC | CASSLTGLLNNEQFF | TRBV7-3 | - | - | 15 | TRBJ2-1
TGTGCCAGTAGAACCGGGACAGAGATTGAAGCTTTCTTT | CASRTGTEIEAFF | TRBV19 | TRBD1 | - | 13 | TRBJ1-1
TGTGCCAGCAGCTTGCCGACTAGCGGGAACCAAGAGACCCAGTACTTC | CASSLPTSGNQETQYF | TRBV7-6 | TRBD2 | - | 16 | TRBJ2-5
TGTGCCAGCAGTTATTATCCGGATAACTATGGCTACACCTTC | CASSYYPDNYGYTF | TRBV6-5 | - | - | 14 | TRBJ1-2
TGTGCCAGCAGTAAAATCCCAGGAAGAGGAGTCGCAGATACGCAGTATTTT | CASSKIPGRGVADTQYF | TRBV27 | - | - | 17 | TRBJ2-3
TGTGCCAGCAGCTTAAAGCGGGAGGTCCCCAGCTCCTACGAGCAGTACTTC | CASSLKREVPSSYEQYF | TRBV5-4 | TRBD2 | - | 17 | TRBJ2-7
TGCGCCAGCAGCTTGACGCGTCCGGGACGCCTCGTCTCCTACGAGCAGTACTTC | CASSLTRPGRLVSYEQYF | TRBV5-1 | - | - | 18 | TRBJ2-7
TGTGCCAGCAGCCCTTTTACAGGGCAGAGCTATGGCTACACCTTC | CASSPFTGQSYGYTF | TRBV11-2 | - | - | 15 | TRBJ1-2
TGTGCCAGCAGTCCAACCCCGGGCGGGGAGCTGTTTTTT | CASSPTPGGELFF | TRBV28 | - | - | 13 | TRBJ2-2
TGTGCCAGCAGTCCCGCTACAGGGTTGTACACTGAAGCTTTCTTT | CASSPATGLYTEAFF | TRBV27 | - | - | 15 | TRBJ1-1
TGTGCCAGCAGCCAAGATTCCTGGCGGGAGGGATACAATGAGCAGTTCTTC | CASSQDSWREGYNEQFF | TRBV14 | TRBD2 | - | 17 | TRBJ2-1
TGCGCCAGCAGCTTTACAGGGGGAGGATACAATGAGCAGTTCTTC | CASSFTGGGYNEQFF | TRBV5-1 | TRBD1 | - | 15 | TRBJ2-1
TGTGCCAGCAGCCTGACACAGAGCAATCAGCCCCAGCATTTT | CASSLTQSNQPQHF | TRBV27 | - | - | 14 | TRBJ1-5
TGTGCCAGCAGTTACTCGGAGGGCGGGAGGACTGAAGCTTTCTTT | CASSYSEGGRTEAFF | TRBV6-5 | - | - | 15 | TRBJ1-1
TGTGCCAGCAGCGTAGGGGAGTGGGCCGAAGCGCTTTACAATGAGCAGTTCTTC | CASSVGEWAEALYNEQFF | TRBV9 | - | - | 18 | TRBJ2-1
TGTGCCAGCAGCTTAATAGGTAGAAGGGCGCGGGAGCCTCCCTACGAGCAGTACTTC | CASSLIGRRAREPPYEQYF | TRBV7-9 | TRBD2 | - | 19 | TRBJ2-7
TGTGCCAGTAGTATAGACACCGCTATAGCGGCCCCAGCTAGCAATCAGCCCCAGCATTTT | CASSIDTAIAAPASNQPQHF | TRBV19 | - | - | 20 | TRBJ1-5
TGTGCCAGCATGGGAATAGGGGCGCCAGGGACCTACGAGCAGTACTTC | CASMGIGAPGTYEQYF | TRBV5-8 | - | - | 16 | TRBJ2-7
TGTGCCAGCAGCTTGGATCCCGAGCTAGCGGGAGGCCACAGGAATGAGCAGTTCTTC | CASSLDPELAGGHRNEQFF | TRBV5-6 | TRBD2 | - | 19 | TRBJ2-1
TGTGCCAGCAGCGTGTCGGGGGGGTTCTCCTACGAGCAGTACTTC | CASSVSGGFSYEQYF | TRBV9 | TRBD2 | - | 15 | TRBJ2-7
TGTGCCAGCAGTTACTCCACGGGGGGTACTAATGAAAAACTGTTTTTT | CASSYSTGGTNEKLFF | TRBV6-6 | - | - | 16 | TRBJ1-4
TGTGCCAGCAGCCCGGTAGGTCAGCCCCAGCATTTT | CASSPVGQPQHF | TRBV7-8 | - | - | 12 | TRBJ1-5
TGTGCCAGCAGTCGGATAGCAGATACGCAGTATTTT | CASSRIADTQYF | TRBV7-8 | - | - | 12 | TRBJ2-3
TGTGCCAGCAGCGGCGACAGAAACGGAAACACCATATATTTT | CASSGDRNGNTIYF | TRBV11-1 | - | - | 14 | TRBJ1-3
TGTGCCAGCAGCTCTTCAGGATTCGGCAATCAGCCCCAGCATTTT | CASSSSGFGNQPQHF | TRBV5-5 | - | - | 15 | TRBJ1-5
TGTGCCAGCAGTGAAGCCCCAAGGGGGGGGCTGGGGGAGCAGTACTTC | CASSEAPRGGLGEQYF | TRBV2 | - | - | 16 | TRBJ2-7
TGTGCCAGCACGATAGCGGGAGGCACAGATACGCAGTATTTT | CASTIAGGTDTQYF | TRBV6-5 | TRBD2 | - | 14 | TRBJ2-3
TGTGCCAGCAGTGTGGACAGGGACACTGAAGCTTTCTTT | CASSVDRDTEAFF | TRBV27 | TRBD1 | - | 13 | TRBJ1-1
TGTGCCAGCAGTCAGATCAGAGGTTGGGCTCAAGAGACCCAGTACTTC | CASSQIRGWAQETQYF | TRBV28 | - | - | 16 | TRBJ2-5
TGTGCCAGCAGCCCAAGGGAGTACTACGAGCAGTACTTC | CASSPREYYEQYF | TRBV7-2 | - | - | 13 | TRBJ2-7
TGTGCCAGCAAAGAGGTGAGGGCAGATGAGACCCAGTACTTC | CASKEVRADETQYF | TRBV6-1 | - | - | 14 | TRBJ2-5
TGCAGCGTTGAATGGCCCGGGAGTAAGGCCCACGAGCAGTACTTC | CSVEWPGSKAHEQYF | TRBV29-1 | - | - | 15 | TRBJ2-7
TGTGCCAGCAGCCGCCCGGGACTAGCGGGAGGGCCGGAAGAGACCCAGTACTTC | CASSRPGLAGGPEETQYF | TRBV7-9 | TRBD2 | - | 18 | TRBJ2-5
TGTGCCACCAGCAGCGGGACGTTGGGCTACACCTTC | CATSSGTLGYTF | TRBV15 | - | - | 12 | TRBJ1-2
TGTGCCAGTAGCCCCTCAGGACAGGGGGTTCTCTCTGGGGCCAACGTCCTGACTTTC | CASSPSGQGVLSGANVLTF | TRBV19 | TRBD1 | - | 19 | TRBJ2-6
TGTGCCAGCAGTTCCCGGATGAGCACAGATACGCAGTATTTT | CASSSRMSTDTQYF | TRBV27 | - | - | 14 | TRBJ2-3